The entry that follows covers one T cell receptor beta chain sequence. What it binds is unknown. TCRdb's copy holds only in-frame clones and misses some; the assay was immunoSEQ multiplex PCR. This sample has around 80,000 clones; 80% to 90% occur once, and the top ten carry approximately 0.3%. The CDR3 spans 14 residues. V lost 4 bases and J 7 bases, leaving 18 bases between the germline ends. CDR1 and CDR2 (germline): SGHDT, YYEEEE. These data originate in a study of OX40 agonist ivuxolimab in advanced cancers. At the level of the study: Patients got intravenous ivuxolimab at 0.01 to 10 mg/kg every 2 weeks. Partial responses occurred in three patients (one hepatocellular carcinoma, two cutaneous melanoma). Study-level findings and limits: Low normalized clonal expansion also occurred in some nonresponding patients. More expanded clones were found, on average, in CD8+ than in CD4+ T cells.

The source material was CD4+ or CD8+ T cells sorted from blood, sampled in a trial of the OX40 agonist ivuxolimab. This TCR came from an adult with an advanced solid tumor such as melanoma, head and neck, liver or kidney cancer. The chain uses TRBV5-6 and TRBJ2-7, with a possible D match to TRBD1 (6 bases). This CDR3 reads CASSKGHWNGEQYV. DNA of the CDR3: TGTGCCAGCAGCAAGGGACATTGGAATGGGGAGCAGTACGTC.